The 21 T cell receptor beta chains below were found in one sample sequenced in a study of T-cell memory formation after mild COVID-19. MiXCR, run by TCRdb on the 5' RACE reads, gives a single entry per CDR3 protein. Of 350,000 to 400,000 distinct CDR3 sequences in the sample, about 21% were seen once. The sequenced sample was PBMCs or a T cell subset sorted from them (not recorded which). Receptor source: an adult woman who had mild COVID-19 (a few samples of this study predate the infection). Cell type and time point are not known.

This clonotype was seen ten or more times. The genes are TRBV6-5 and TRBJ1-6, with TRBD1 as a possible D gene (6 bases). The length of the CDR3 is 18 residues. V was clipped by 6 bases and J by 3 bases, with 21 bases between them. CDR1 and CDR2 from the germline V gene are MNHEY and SVGAGI. The CDR3 region is CASSPTTTGWGYNSPLHF. CDR3 bases: TGTGCCAGCAGCCCAACCACAACAGGGTGGGGCTATAATTCACCCCTCCACTTT.

This clonotype was picked up a small number of times. The chain couples TRBV25-1 to TRBJ2-3; 7 nucleotides align to TRBD2. V trimming: 7 bases; J trimming: 1 base; junction bases outside the gene matches: 8. Germline CDR1 and CDR2: MGHDK and SYGVNS. CDR3 length: 15 residues. The CDR3 sequence is CASTRSGWGTDTQYF. In DNA, the CDR3 is TGTGCCAGCACCCGTAGCGGGTGGGGCACAGATACGCAGTATTTT.

The sample holds a few counts of this clonotype. The chain uses TRBV5-4 and TRBJ1-1; TRBD1 aligns across 8 bases. The V segment lost 6 bases and the J segment 1 base; nucleotides outside the gene matches: 5. The germline V gene encodes CDR1 SGHNT and CDR2 YYREEE (reference sequence). The CDR3 is made up of 14 amino acids. The DNA for the CDR3 is TGTGCCAGCACCCTCCAGGGGGCGAACACTGAAGCTTTCTTT. It translates to CASTLQGANTEAFF.

This chain connects TRBV7-9 to TRBJ1-1; 7 bases align to TRBD1. V gave up 5 bases and J gave up 4 bases; unmatched junction bases: 4. The CDR3 contains 13 residues. Germline loops: CDR1 SEHNR, CDR2 FQNEAQ (reference sequence). CDR3 loop: CASSPGTATEAFF. CDR3 nucleotides: TGTGCCAGCAGCCCGGGGACAGCCACTGAAGCTTTCTTT. The full variable domain, completed using reference TRBV7-9 and TRBJ1-1, is DTGVSQNPRHKITKRGQNVTFRCDPISEHNRLYWYRQTLGQGPEFLTYFQNEAQLEKSRLLSDRFSAERPKGSFSTLEIQRTEQGDSAMYLCASSPGTATEAFFGQGTRLTVV.

The genes are TRBV7-2 and TRBJ1-5, with D possibly being TRBD1 (5 bases). V lost 5 bases and J 3 bases, leaving 14 bases between the germline ends. From germline, CDR1 is SGHTA and CDR2 FQGNSA. CDR3 length: 15 amino acids. CDR3 nucleotide sequence: TGTGCCAGCAGCCCCCAACAGGCATACAATCAGCCCCAGCATTTT. Translated: CASSPQQAYNQPQHF.

The J gene is TRBJ1-1, the V gene TRBV14, with D unresolved. Germline V gene lookup returns CDR1 SGHDN and CDR2 FVKESK. This CDR3 region has 16 residues. The ends were cut back, 3 bases at V and 1 base at J, with 15 bases in the middle. The CDR3 region has the DNA TGTGCCAGCAGCCAGGGTGTAGAGATCCCGAACACTGAAGCTTTCTTT. Translated, it gives CASSQGVEIPNTEAFF.

The chain uses TRBV6-2 or TRBV6-3 and TRBJ2-6, with 13 positions matching TRBD2. CDR1 is MNHEY and CDR2 is SVGEGT in the germline V gene. Germline trimming cut 5 bases from V and 1 base from J; bases unmatched to any gene: 2. This CDR3 comprises 17 residues. CDR3: CASSGLAGESGANVLTF. As DNA, the CDR3 is TGTGCCAGCAGTGGACTAGCGGGAGAGTCTGGGGCCAACGTCCTGACTTTC.

This chain uses TRBV5-5 with TRBJ1-4; tentative D call: TRBD1 (5 bases). Trimming cost V 0 bases and J 6 bases, with 15 bases left between them. CDR1 is SGHKS and CDR2 is YYEKEE in the germline V gene (reference sequence). The CDR3 contains 16 residues. For the CDR3, the DNA is TGTGCCAGCAGCTTGGCCTGGAAAGGGGCGGATGAAAAACTGTTTTTT. Its protein product is CASSLAWKGADEKLFF.

The CDR3 spells CATSDLRQGENTGELFF. CDR3 DNA: TGTGCCACCAGTGATTTGCGGCAGGGGGAGAACACCGGGGAGCTGTTTTTT. The chain couples TRBV24-1 to TRBJ2-2, with 7 bases aligning to TRBD1. The V segment lost 0 bases and the J segment 1 base; nucleotides outside the gene matches: 4. The CDR3 is made up of 17 amino acids. Per germline, CDR1 KGHDR and CDR2 SFDVKD.

The J gene is TRBJ2-3, the V gene TRBV5-4; D gene uncertain. The CDR3 is made up of 15 amino acids. Trimming took off 0 bases at V and 1 base at J, with 9 bases between the two ends. The germline V gene has CDR1 SGHNT and CDR2 YYREEE (reference sequence). The DNA for the CDR3 is TGTGCCAGCAGCTTGGAAGGGTTTGGCACAGATACGCAGTATTTT. Amino acids: CASSLEGFGTDTQYF.

V usage is TRBV12-3 or TRBV12-4 and J usage is TRBJ2-3, with a possible D match to TRBD1 (6 bases). The CDR3 runs 14 residues. V was shortened by 5 bases and J by 3 bases, with 12 bases between the two germline ends. CDR3 residues: CASSRQTGTDTQYF. CDR3 bases: TGTGCCAGCAGTCGACAGACAGGAACAGATACGCAGTATTTT.

The chain combines TRBV19 with TRBJ2-1; D might be TRBD1 (5 bases). Trimming shortened V by 6 bases and J by 5 bases, and 14 bases separated the two germline ends. This CDR3 comprises 14 residues. Germline V gene sequence: CDR1 LNHDA, CDR2 SQIVND (reference sequence). The DNA for the CDR3 is TGTGCCAGTAGCGAGAGGACAACCGACAATGAGCAGTTCTTC. Translating it yields CASSERTTDNEQFF.

J is TRBJ1-1 and V is TRBV7-2, with TRBD1 matching over 8 bases. The germline V gene encodes CDR1 SGHTA and CDR2 FQGNSA. The CDR3 runs 14 residues. V lost 0 bases to trimming and J lost 7 bases; unmatched junction nucleotides: 4. This CDR3 reads CASSLATGQGEAFF. The CDR3 DNA sequence: TGTGCCAGCAGCTTAGCCACCGGACAGGGTGAAGCTTTCTTT. The full variable domain, with the rest looked up from reference TRBV7-2 and TRBJ1-1, is GAGVSQSPSNKVTEKGKDVELRCDPISGHTALYWYRQSLGQGLEFLIYFQGNSAPDKSGLPSDRFSAERTGGSVSTLTIQRTQQEDSAVYLCASSLATGQGEAFFGQGTRLTVV.

Comment on this clonotype: One junction end disagrees with the germline gene, perhaps due to a read error. This chain joins TRBV6-5 and TRBJ1-6, with 10 bases matching TRBD1. This CDR3 comprises 16 residues. Germline CDR1 and CDR2: MNHEY and SVGAGI. CDR3 amino acids: CASSLWWTGGNSLLHF. For the CDR3, the DNA is TGTGCCAGCAGCCTATGGTGGACAGGGGGGAATTCACTCCTCCACTTT.

The genes are TRBV12-3 or TRBV12-4 and TRBJ1-2, with D possibly matching TRBD1 (5 bases). The V gene lost 8 bases and the J gene lost 4 bases, with 11 bases spanning the gap. The CDR3 has 12 residues. For the CDR3, the DNA is TGTGCCAGCGGGGGGGACGGCTATGGCTACACCTTC. Translating it yields CASGGDGYGYTF.

The chain couples TRBV29-1 to TRBJ2-7, with 7 positions matching TRBD2. CDR1 is SQVTM and CDR2 is ANQGSEA in the germline V gene. Trimming at V came to 4 bases and at J to 3 bases, leaving 12 bases not matched to a gene. There are 15 residues in the CDR3. CDR3 in amino acids: CSVGPGGGFLYEQYF. The CDR3 DNA reads as TGCAGCGTTGGCCCGGGGGGAGGTTTTCTCTACGAGCAGTACTTC.

V gene TRBV6-6 combines with J gene TRBJ1-5; maybe TRBD1 (5 bases). The germline V gene encodes CDR1 MNHNY and CDR2 SVGAGI (reference sequence). This CDR3 is 14 amino acids long. The germline V and J ends were trimmed by 2 bases and 5 bases, with 10 bases remaining between them. The CDR3 is CASSYPGAYQPQHF. Here the CDR3 DNA reads TGTGCCAGCAGTTACCCCGGGGCCTATCAGCCCCAGCATTTT.

This clonotype was recorded many times. The chain employs TRBV7-2 and TRBJ2-7; D tentatively fits TRBD1 or TRBD2 (6 bases each). This CDR3 contains 14 residues. The germline V and J ends were trimmed by 0 bases and 6 bases, with 12 bases remaining between them. Germline-derived CDR1 and CDR2 are SGHTA and FQGNSA. The chain's CDR3 is CASSLAGGASEQYF. The CDR3 DNA is TGTGCCAGCAGCTTAGCGGGGGGCGCATCCGAGCAGTACTTC.

The gene calls are TRBV3-1 and TRBJ1-2, with a weak D call TRBD1 (5 bases). Trimming left V 0 bases short and J 5 bases short, with 10 bases between. Germline CDR1 and CDR2: LGHDT and YNNKEL (reference sequence). The length of the CDR3 is 14 residues. This CDR3 reads CASSQDRGQYGYTF. CDR3 nucleotide sequence: TGTGCCAGCAGCCAAGATAGGGGTCAATATGGCTACACCTTC.

The chain recombines TRBV29-1 with TRBJ1-1; 10 bases agree with TRBD1. The CDR3 consists of 13 residues. CDR1 is SQVTM and CDR2 is ANQGSEA in the germline V gene. Trimming took 7 bases from V and 1 from J; bases not matched to a gene: 3. The DNA for the CDR3 is TGCAGCGGGGGACAGGGGCGGAACACTGAAGCTTTCTTT. Translated: CSGGQGRNTEAFF.

The chain employs TRBV7-9 and TRBJ1-2, with D perhaps TRBD1 (5 bases). In germline, CDR1 is SEHNR, CDR2 FQNEAQ (reference sequence). The CDR3 extends over 15 amino acids. V lost 1 base, J lost 0 bases, and 9 bases lay in between. CDR3 residues: CASSLGGAANYGYTF. Here the CDR3 DNA reads TGTGCCAGCAGCTTAGGAGGGGCTGCTAACTATGGCTACACCTTC. The full variable domain, rest sourced from reference TRBV7-9 and TRBJ1-2, is DTGVSQNPRHKITKRGQNVTFRCDPISEHNRLYWYRQTLGQGPEFLTYFQNEAQLEKSRLLSDRFSAERPKGSFSTLEIQRTEQGDSAMYLCASSLGGAANYGYTFGSGTRLTVV.